This T cell receptor (beta chain) appears in the sequencing data of a study of human T cells and chemical hapten exposure (dated by TCRdb to about 2021). Background for the entire study: For sensitization, 2% DPC in acetone was applied to a roughly 2 cm by roughly 2 cm area of upper inner arm skin. Blood samples were taken from patients before sensitization (week 0) and at 2, 6 and about 24 weeks after DPC sensitization. The patient cohort, mostly female, included alopecia areata with under or over 50% scalp involvement, alopecia totalis and alopecia universalis. Blood for TCR sequencing was provided by twenty-nine alopecia patients at one to four time points (pre-sensitization, 2, 6 and 24 weeks). Patch testing was done on the upper back using Finn chambers containing 0.01% DPC, and results were scored after 6 days according to International Contact Dermatitis Research Group standards. In alopecia patients, the study followed how the peripheral blood TCR repertoire changed in vivo over primary and secondary sensitization to diphenylcyclopropenone (DPC), a hapten. The libraries were sequenced as a pool, and the TCR yield per sample differed mostly because of small variations in library volumes within the pool. Weekly therapeutic DPC doses were additionally applied to the scalp of patients throughout the approximately 25-week study period.

Library construction relied on RACE. Instrument on record: NextSeq 500. Library preparation attached unique molecular identifiers to individual cDNA molecules for quantitative, reproducible TCR counting. Each blood RNA sample was used to sequence both TCR alpha and TCR beta chains. Per the source publication's procedure: The median number of TCRs per sample was some 100,000, ranging from about 20,000 to 690,600. V, J and CDR3 annotation of the TCR reads was carried out using the Decombinator software suite. For the PS versus PT1 abundance plots, all samples were subsampled to the same number of TCRs (28,000). TCRs were defined as expanded if absent before sensitization and observed at least eight times at the 2-week time point. In TCRdb, the public reads were trimmed at Q25 with fastp and aligned with MiXCR, with productive beta chains retained. All rows with the same CDR3 protein become a single entry with the most common DNA and genes. TCRdb's processing, not the authors', yielded these V and J calls. For this sample there are roughly 260,000 distinct CDR3 sequences; more than 6.5% appear just once. The ten biggest clones cover 2.3% of the sample.

Points the paper makes about the study in general: Repeated subsampling changed both the strength of the expansion versus patch-test correlation and the threshold at which the correlation became significant. Because all patients had alopecia, a presumed autoimmune disease, the immune response of the patients might differ from that of healthy individuals. The number of PT1 expanded TCRs positively correlated with patch test score, significant at thresholds 8, 16 and 32 but not 4. Significantly more large CDR3 similarity clusters were formed by expanded TCRs than by pre-sensitization or healthy control sets, consistent with antigen-driven responses. DPC sensitization did not change how many TCRs were above 1 in 1000 frequency, and no evidence was found of alterations in global repertoire structure.

V is shortened by 8 bases, J by 1 base, and the region joining them spans 15 bases. The germline V gene (reference sequence) gives CDR1 as DFQATT and CDR2 as SNEGSKA. The CDR3 runs 14 amino acids, cysteine and phenylalanine included. Kept here is only the CDR3 DNA, which spans 42 bases and is read in frame from base 1. The intended sense of this specimen's time point label: pre-sensitization, week 0. Taken with the paper, the label for treatment or condition translates to: therapeutic diphenylcyclopropenone sensitization with weekly scalp DPC. Blood at each patch-test visit was drawn before the patch test was applied. To be eligible, patients had to be aged 18 to 70, diagnosed with alopecia and judged suitable for DPC therapy, while pregnant patients were excluded. Total RNA was extracted from unfractionated whole blood that had been collected in Tempus Blood RNA tubes. In this sample, this clonotype turned up a few times. The specificity of this receptor is unknown. No per-base quality is available; no much larger clone lies one base away.

The chain is encoded by TRBV20-1 joined to TRBJ1-5; the D gene cannot be named for sure. The material was whole blood, obtained in connection with sensitization to the hapten diphenylcyclopropenone (DPC). This TCR was sampled from a middle-aged woman with alopecia areata. Some clones in this sample may be carry-over from other donors' samples. CDR3 region: CSILPGNSNQPQHF. The DNA sequence follows: TGCAGTATCCTACCCGGGAACAGCAATCAGCCCCAGCATTTT.